Sequencing of this T cell receptor beta chain was carried out in a study of cytomegalovirus exposure and HLA in healthy donors. Amplification used 60 Vbeta primers and 13 Jbeta primers. Libraries were prepared by immunoSEQ multiplex PCR; TCRdb keeps only in-frame clonotypes and omits some of them. This listing includes about 67,000 clones. The receptor was isolated from a woman between 40 and 50 years old in good health and CMV-seropositive. Sequencing was done on a sample of PBMCs.

CDR3 DNA sequence: TGTGCCAGCAGCGCGGGGACTAGCGGGAGCGGATATACGCAGTATTTT. It encodes CASSAGTSGSGYTQYF. The chain combines TRBV9 with TRBJ2-3, with 14 bases lining up with TRBD2. Unmatched junction bases numbered 7, after V lost 3 bases and J lost 7 bases. The CDR3 spans 16 residues. Germline assignment: CDR1 SGDLS and CDR2 YYNGEE.